The 21 T cell receptor beta chains given below trace back to one sample, sequenced in a study of beta chain features in type 1 diabetes. Findings and caveats of the study: TCRB CDR3 length was moderately but significantly reduced in all four CD4+ subsets of Type 1 diabetes patients.

cDNA synthesis used the whole RNA isolate, giving expressed TCRB sequences. The protocol was immunoSEQ multiplex PCR, while the TCRdb copy is restricted to in-frame clones and leaves out a portion. The repertoire holds fewer than 400,000 clones, approximately 9.7% seen once, with approximately 1% in the top ten. Their antigen targets remain unknown. The sequenced sample was central memory CD4+ T cells from blood. All receptors come from a man aged 30-40 years with type 1 diabetes.

There are a few counts of this clone. The chain employs TRBV18 and TRBJ1-6; no clear D gene. Germline values: CDR1 KGHSH, CDR2 LQKENI. V lost 1 base to trimming and J lost 18 bases, with 19 bases between them. This CDR3 has 14 amino acids. Written as DNA, the CDR3 is TGTGCCAGCTCACCACGCTCAAGAGAGTCCGAGGGCCACTTT. Translation: CASSPRSRESEGHF.

This clone was seen at least ten times. This CDR3 is CASSPNGPSQGNEQFF. For the CDR3, the DNA is TGTGCCAGCTCACCAAACGGGCCCTCTCAGGGGAATGAGCAGTTCTTC. V usage is TRBV18 and J usage is TRBJ2-1, with D possibly matching TRBD1 (6 bases). CDR3 size: 16 residues. Germline V gene data show CDR1 as KGHSH and CDR2 as LQKENI. Trimming left V 2 bases short and J 7 bases short, with 18 bases between.

This clone turned up a few times. The J gene is TRBJ1-1, the V gene TRBV27; D unresolved. V shed 2 bases and J shed 4 bases, with 11 bases lying between them. The CDR3 spans 14 residues. CDR1 MNHEY and CDR2 SMNVEV come from the germline V gene (reference sequence). CDR3 amino acids: CASSLTPLGTEAFF. In nucleotides, the CDR3 is TGTGCCAGCAGTTTAACACCCTTGGGCACTGAAGCTTTCTTT.

This clone was counted a few times. This sequence joins TRBV7-9 and TRBJ2-7; D possibly corresponds to TRBD1 (6 bases). Germline V gives CDR1 SEHNR, CDR2 FQNEAQ (reference sequence). V shed 2 bases and J shed 0 bases, with 11 bases lying between them. The CDR3 runs 15 residues. DNA for the CDR3: TGTGCCAGCAGCTTATGGACAGCTAACTCCTACGAGCAGTACTTC. Its translation is CASSLWTANSYEQYF.

V usage is TRBV15 and J usage is TRBJ2-5, with a tentative D call TRBD2 (5 bases). V lost 2 bases and J lost 3, with 13 bases in between. The CDR3 loop spans 15 amino acids. Per the germline V gene, CDR1 is LNHNV and CDR2 is YYDKDF (reference sequence). The CDR3 region is CATSRQTRGKETQYF. CDR3 DNA: TGTGCCACCAGCAGACAAACACGAGGGAAAGAGACCCAGTACTTC.

This clone appeared a few times. The chain carries TRBV2 and TRBJ2-1, with D perhaps TRBD1 (6 bases). The CDR3 is 15 amino acids. Germline-derived CDR1 and CDR2 are SNHLY and FYNNEI. The germline V and J ends were trimmed by 8 bases and 4 bases, with 18 bases remaining between them. The CDR3 DNA is TGTGCCAGCGAACCCCCAAGCAGGGGATACAATGAGCAGTTCTTC. Translating it yields CASEPPSRGYNEQFF.

The chain has TRBV30 and TRBJ2-3; D may be TRBD1 or TRBD2 (6 bases each). CDR1 and CDR2 from the germline V gene are GTSNPN and SVGIG (reference sequence). This CDR3 is built from 14 residues. With 2 bases removed from V and 3 bases from J, the gap between germline ends came to 12 bases. CDR3 sequence reads: CAWSQQGGTDTQYF. CDR3 DNA: TGTGCCTGGAGTCAACAGGGAGGAACAGATACGCAGTATTTT.

This chain links TRBV28 with TRBJ2-7; the D is unclear. The CDR3 has 15 residues. V dropped 4 bases and J dropped 5 bases, with 18 bases sitting between them. Germline values: CDR1 MDHEN, CDR2 SYDVKM. The CDR3 DNA reads TGTGCCAGCAGTTCCCCCCCTCTAGGGAACCACGAGCAGTACTTC. Protein: CASSSPPLGNHEQYF.

The genes are TRBV7-9 and TRBJ2-4, with unresolved D. Trimming stripped 5 bases from V and 0 bases from J, with 11 bases between. The CDR3 covers 15 residues. In germline, CDR1 is SEHNR, CDR2 FQNEAQ (reference sequence). CDR3 protein: CASSRDGLAKNIQYF. CDR3 nucleotide sequence: TGTGCCAGCAGCCGAGACGGGCTAGCCAAAAACATTCAGTACTTC. Looking up the rest from reference TRBV7-9 and TRBJ2-4 gives the full variable domain: DTGVSQNPRHKITKRGQNVTFRCDPISEHNRLYWYRQTLGQGPEFLTYFQNEAQLEKSRLLSDRFSAERPKGSFSTLEIQRTEQGDSAMYLCASSRDGLAKNIQYFGAGTRLSVL.

The CDR3 here is CASSLGPESGPWETQYF. CDR3 nucleotide sequence: TGCGCCAGCAGCTTGGGCCCTGAAAGCGGTCCATGGGAGACCCAGTACTTC. The gene calls are TRBV5-1 and TRBJ2-5; D may be TRBD2 (5 bases). Germline CDR1 and CDR2: SGHRS and YFSETQ. The CDR3 has 17 amino acids. The ends were cut back, 0 bases at V and 5 bases at J, with 20 bases in the middle.

V gene TRBV7-2 combines with J gene TRBJ1-2, with 7 bases lining up with TRBD1. This CDR3 is built from 10 residues. The germline V gene encodes CDR1 SGHTA and CDR2 FQGNSA. V was pared by 8 bases and J by 10 bases, with 4 bases of the junction left unmatched. DNA of the CDR3: TGTGCCAGCGGCCAGGGGGTCTACACCTTC. Its protein is CASGQGVYTF.

The chain joins TRBV19 to TRBJ2-5, with 10 bases fitting TRBD1. V lost 1 base to trimming and J lost 4 bases; unmatched junction nucleotides: 3. This CDR3 has 15 amino acids. Germline assignment: CDR1 LNHDA and CDR2 SQIVND (reference sequence). The CDR3 DNA sequence: TGTGCCAGTAGTATAGGTGGACAGGGGGGAGAGACCCAGTACTTC. This translates into CASSIGGQGGETQYF. Variable domain in full (rest from reference TRBV19 and TRBJ2-5): DGGITQSPKYLFRKEGQNVTLSCEQNLNHDAMYWYRQDPGQGLRLIYYSQIVNDFQKGDIAEGYSVSREKKESFPLTVTSAQKNPTAFYLCASSIGGQGGETQYFGPGTRLLVL.

The chain combines TRBV18 with TRBJ2-6; D unresolved. The length of the CDR3 is 15 residues. Germline values: CDR1 KGHSH, CDR2 LQKENI. Deletions cut 3 bases from V and 0 bases from J, with 6 bases between. CDR3 loop: CASSPEFSGANVLTF. CDR3 DNA: TGTGCCAGCTCACCGGAATTCTCTGGGGCCAACGTCCTGACTTTC.

The genes are TRBV28 and TRBJ1-2; 7 bases align to TRBD1. The germline V gene encodes CDR1 MDHEN and CDR2 SYDVKM. V lost 4 bases to trimming and J lost 5 bases; unmatched junction nucleotides: 1. The CDR3 length is 12 residues. The CDR3 bases are TGTGCCAGCAGTTCCAGGGGGTATGGCTACACCTTC. Translation gives CASSSRGYGYTF.

In this sample, this clone turned up a few times. The V call is TRBV10-3, the J call TRBJ1-2; 7 bases are shared with TRBD1. The trim removed 0 bases at V and 5 bases at J, leaving 3 bases unmatched. CDR1 and CDR2 from the germline V gene are ENHRY and SYGVKD. There are 14 residues in the CDR3. The CDR3 is CAISESDRSYGYTF. CDR3 sequence (DNA): TGTGCCATCAGTGAGTCGGACAGGTCTTATGGCTACACCTTC.

This chain uses TRBV11-2 with TRBJ1-2; no firm D call. Trimming removed 1 base from V and 7 bases from J, with 13 bases in between. Germline V CDR1 and CDR2: SGHAT, FQNNGV. The CDR3 length is 14 residues. The CDR3 loop reads CASSLVPDRGGYTF. The CDR3 coding sequence is TGTGCCAGCAGCTTAGTTCCGGATCGGGGTGGCTACACCTTC.

This clone turned up a few times. The V call is TRBV29-1, the J call TRBJ2-6; 9 bases line up with TRBD1. J lost 3 bases, V lost 1 base, and 4 bases had no gene match. CDR1 and CDR2 (germline): SQVTM, ANQGSEA. The CDR3 spans 16 residues. CDR3 sequence: CSVEAGQGFGANVLTF. CDR3 DNA sequence: TGCAGCGTTGAAGCGGGACAGGGTTTTGGGGCCAACGTCCTGACTTTC.

The chain recombines TRBV7-2 with TRBJ1-4; D call uncertain. The germline V gene encodes CDR1 SGHTA and CDR2 FQGNSA. Trimming stripped 2 bases from V and 11 bases from J, with 9 bases between. This CDR3 has 12 amino acids. CDR3 sequence: CASSLMGSKLFF. CDR3 DNA sequence: TGTGCCAGCAGCTTAATGGGATCCAAACTGTTTTTT. Looking up the rest from reference TRBV7-2 and TRBJ1-4 gives the full variable domain: GAGVSQSPSNKVTEKGKDVELRCDPISGHTALYWYRQSLGQGLEFLIYFQGNSAPDKSGLPSDRFSAERTGGSVSTLTIQRTQQEDSAVYLCASSLMGSKLFFGSGTQLSVL.

The chain carries TRBV2 and TRBJ2-1; the match to TRBD2 covers 8 bases. J lost 8 bases, V lost 4 bases, and 13 bases had no gene match. Germline values: CDR1 SNHLY, CDR2 FYNNEI. CDR3 length equals 16 residues. The CDR3 DNA sequence: TGTGCCAGCAGTGTCTTGTTGGCGGGGGGACTGGATGAGCAGTTCTTC. As protein: CASSVLLAGGLDEQFF.

In this sample, this clone turned up a few times. V usage is TRBV11-2 and J usage is TRBJ1-1; D might be TRBD1 (6 bases). The CDR3 is 14 amino acids. Germline V gene lookup returns CDR1 SGHAT and CDR2 FQNNGV. V lost 10 bases and J 1 base, leaving 16 bases between the germline ends. CDR3 protein: CATLPGHSNTEAFF. The CDR3 DNA reads TGTGCCACCCTACCGGGACACTCGAACACTGAAGCTTTCTTT.

In its sample, this clone was seen many times. The rearrangement joins TRBV9 to TRBJ2-3; D ambiguous. Trimming stripped 2 bases from V and 2 bases from J, with 9 bases between. The germline CDR1 and CDR2 sequences are SGDLS and YYNGEE. This CDR3 is 14 amino acids long. The CDR3 is CASSVQSVTDTQYF. DNA for the CDR3: TGTGCCAGCAGCGTCCAATCAGTCACAGATACGCAGTATTTT.